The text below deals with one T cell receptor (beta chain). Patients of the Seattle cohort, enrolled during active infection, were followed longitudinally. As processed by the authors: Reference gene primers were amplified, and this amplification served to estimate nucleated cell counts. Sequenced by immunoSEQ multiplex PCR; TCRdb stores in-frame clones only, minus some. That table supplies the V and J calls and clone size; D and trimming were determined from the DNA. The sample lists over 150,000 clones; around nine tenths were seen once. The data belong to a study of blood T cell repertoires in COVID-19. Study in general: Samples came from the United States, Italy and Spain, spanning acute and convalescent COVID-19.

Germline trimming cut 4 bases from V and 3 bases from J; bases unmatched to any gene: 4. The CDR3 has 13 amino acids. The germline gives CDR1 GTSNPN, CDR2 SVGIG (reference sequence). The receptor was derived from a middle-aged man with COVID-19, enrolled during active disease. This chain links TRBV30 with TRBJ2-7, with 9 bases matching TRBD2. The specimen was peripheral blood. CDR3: CAWTGGRGYEQYF. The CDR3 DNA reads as TGTGCCTGGACCGGCGGGAGGGGCTACGAGCAGTACTTC.